The 19 T cell receptor beta chains listed next were all sequenced from one sample in a study of PD-1 blockade in classical Hodgkin lymphoma (dated by TCRdb to about 2020). To prepare the library, the immunoSEQ multiplex PCR assay was applied. TCRdb limited this immuneACCESS table to in-frame rearrangements with V and J called. A share of clones is missing; checked studies link under half to unresolved V genes, and the rest is unexplained. The sample table shows about 41,000 clones, and approximately 71% are seen once. Of the sample, approximately 2.4% falls within the top ten clones. Reading the label with the study, this specimen's time point is: cycle 4 day 1 (C4D1), after less than 7 weeks of nivolumab. Every trial patient had relapsed after autologous stem cell transplantation, and cohorts A, B and C differed in prior brentuximab vedotin exposure. Material: peripheral blood mononuclear cells (PBMCs), obtained before the fourth cycle of nivolumab. The receptor source for this set is a human donor with classical Hodgkin lymphoma.

V and J are TRBV15 and TRBJ2-2; no firm D call. Trimming stripped 1 base from V and 3 bases from J, with 9 bases between. CDR1 LNHNV and CDR2 YYDKDF come from the germline V gene (reference sequence). The CDR3 covers 15 residues. This chain's CDR3 is CATSRGVAYTGELFF. CDR3 bases: TGTGCCACCAGCAGAGGGGTGGCCTACACCGGGGAGCTGTTTTTT.

The chain couples TRBV10-1 to TRBJ2-1; possibly TRBD2 for D (5 bases). The CDR3 sequence is 15 residues long. V was pared by 3 bases and J by 4 bases, with 13 bases between. CDR1 WNHNN and CDR2 SYGVQD come from the germline V gene (reference sequence). In DNA form, the CDR3 reads TGCGCCAGCAGTGACGAACAGAGAGGGTACAATGAGCAGTTCTTC. It specifies CASSDEQRGYNEQFF.

The V call is TRBV27, the J call TRBJ2-2; D remains ambiguous. The CDR3 covers 12 residues. Trimming removed 10 bases at V and 5 bases at J, with 11 bases between. Germline assignment: CDR1 MNHEY and CDR2 SMNVEV (reference sequence). For the CDR3, the DNA is TGTGCCACCCAGAGAAGAACCGGGGAGCTGTTTTTT. This sequence encodes CATQRRTGELFF.

This chain joins TRBV5-1 and TRBJ1-1, with D tentatively TRBD1 (6 bases). CDR3 length equals 15 residues. Trimming shortened V by 4 bases and J by 0 bases, and 13 bases separated the two germline ends. Germline CDR1 is SGHRS and CDR2 is YFSETQ. CDR3 amino acids: CASSIAGTLNTEAFF. CDR3 coding DNA: TGCGCCAGCAGCATAGCCGGGACACTGAACACTGAAGCTTTCTTT.

The chain has TRBV7-9 and TRBJ2-3; a weak D match, TRBD1 (7 bases). V gave up 0 bases and J gave up 3 bases, with 10 bases separating them. In germline, CDR1 is SEHNR, CDR2 FQNEAQ (reference sequence). This CDR3 has 15 residues. The CDR3 loop reads CASSLAAGGTDTQYF. Here the CDR3 DNA reads TGTGCCAGCAGCTTAGCGGCAGGGGGGACAGATACGCAGTATTTT.

The rearrangement uses TRBV27 and TRBJ2-5, with TRBD2 matching over 7 bases. The DNA matches TRBJ2-7 better at its end, which makes the J call doubtful. The CDR3 has 13 residues. CDR1 MNHEY and CDR2 SMNVEV come from the germline V gene (reference sequence). CDR3 coding DNA: TGTGCCAGCAGCGTACCGGGAGGCTACGAGCAGTACTTC. Its protein product is CASSVPGGYEQYF.

The V call is TRBV5-1, the J call TRBJ1-2; tentatively, D is TRBD1 (6 bases). Germline V lookup: CDR1 SGHRS, CDR2 YFSETQ. The V end was cut by 1 base, the J end by 6 bases, with 19 bases between. This CDR3 has 16 amino acids. The CDR3 bases are TGCGCCAGCAGCTTGTCGACAGGAGGGCGCCCCGATGGCTACACCTTC. Translated: CASSLSTGGRPDGYTF. The full variable domain, its missing parts supplied by reference TRBV5-1 and TRBJ1-2, is KAGVTQTPRYLIKTRGQQVTLSCSPISGHRSVSWYQQTPGQGLQFLFEYFSETQRNKGNFPGRFSGRQFSNSRSEMNVSTLELGDSALYLCASSLSTGGRPDGYTFGSGTRLTVV.

This clone was seen only a few times. The chain employs TRBV5-6 and TRBJ2-7, with TRBD1 identical over 7 bases. Germline V lookup: CDR1 SGHDT, CDR2 YYEEEE. J lost 5 bases, V lost 0 bases, and 5 bases had no gene match. This CDR3 is built from 14 residues. The CDR3 here is CASSLGYRGNEQYF. DNA for the CDR3: TGTGCCAGCAGCTTGGGTTACAGGGGAAACGAGCAGTACTTC.

This clone was observed a few times. V usage is TRBV19 and J usage is TRBJ2-5; possibly TRBD2 for D (6 bases). The CDR3 spans 15 residues. Trimming removed 3 bases at V and 6 bases at J, with 17 bases between. Germline CDR1 LNHDA, CDR2 SQIVND (reference sequence). CDR3 amino acids: CASSMGPGVGQTQYF. CDR3 in DNA: TGTGCCAGTAGTATGGGCCCGGGGGTCGGACAGACCCAGTACTTC.

The chain links TRBV5-5 to TRBJ1-2; possible D gene TRBD1, 5 bases. Germline assignment: CDR1 SGHKS and CDR2 YYEKEE (reference sequence). This CDR3 region has 18 residues. V lost 1 base to trimming and J lost 5 bases, with 24 bases between them. CDR3 in amino acids: CASSLWSGTGNSGYGYTF. As DNA, the CDR3 is TGTGCCAGCAGCTTGTGGTCAGGGACGGGTAACTCGGGGTATGGCTACACCTTC.

This chain connects TRBV2 to TRBJ2-1, with D perhaps given as TRBD1 or TRBD2 (7 bases each). The CDR3 contains 16 residues. The V gene's germline CDR1 is SNHLY and CDR2 FYNNEI. V lost 6 bases to trimming and J lost 10 bases, with 25 bases between them. The CDR3 region has the DNA TGTGCCAGCAGCTCCGGGAGGAGACAGGGAGGTTCGGAGCAGTTCTTC. Protein: CASSSGRRQGGSEQFF.

The J gene is TRBJ2-7, the V gene TRBV28; TRBD2 matches at 11 bases. V dropped 4 bases and J dropped 9; count of bases not matched to a gene: 11. The CDR3 has 15 residues. Germline V CDR1 and CDR2: MDHEN, SYDVKM. Here the CDR3 reads CASSYLAGGVLWQYF. As DNA, the CDR3 is TGTGCCAGCAGTTATTTAGCGGGGGGGGTGCTTTGGCAGTACTTC.

The chain is built from TRBV5-6 and TRBJ2-7; D remains unclear. The CDR3 runs 14 residues. V was shortened by 1 base and J by 7 bases, with 15 bases between the two germline ends. Germline V gene lookup returns CDR1 SGHDT and CDR2 YYEEEE. The CDR3 protein is CASSLPPVEREQYF. Written as DNA, the CDR3 is TGTGCCAGCAGCTTGCCTCCAGTGGAGAGGGAGCAGTACTTC.

This clone was seen more than once but under ten times. This chain joins TRBV6-6 and TRBJ2-7, with TRBD1 matching 8 bases. The length of the CDR3 is 16 residues. The V and J ends lost 2 bases and 3 bases, in that order; junction bases with no gene match: 9. The V gene's germline CDR1 is MNHNY and CDR2 SVGAGI (reference sequence). DNA for the CDR3: TGTGCCAGCAGTTACCATCTCGGACAGGGTGTCTACGAGCAGTACTTC. Its translation is CASSYHLGQGVYEQYF.

In DNA, the CDR3 is TGTGCCAGCAGCTTAATTGCAGCGTCCTACGAGCAGTACTTC. As protein: CASSLIAASYEQYF. V and J are TRBV11-1 and TRBJ2-7; D ambiguous. The germline CDR1 and CDR2 sequences are SGHAT and FQDESV (reference sequence). Trimming removed 2 bases from V and 1 base from J, with 9 bases in between. The CDR3 is 14 amino acids.

This clone appeared a single time. The rearrangement joins TRBV4-2 to TRBJ2-7, with D possibly matching TRBD1 (6 bases). With 2 bases removed from V and 1 base from J, the gap between germline ends came to 9 bases. This CDR3 has 14 amino acids. Germline V CDR1 and CDR2: LGHNA, YNFKEQ. The CDR3 loop is CASSQSGQSYEQYF. CDR3 in DNA: TGTGCCAGCAGCCAATCAGGACAGTCCTACGAGCAGTACTTC.

This rearrangement joins TRBV9 to TRBJ2-7; TRBD1 might be the D (6 bases). The CDR3 covers 14 residues. V was shortened by 0 bases and J by 3 bases, with 10 bases between the two germline ends. Per germline, CDR1 SGDLS and CDR2 YYNGEE. CDR3 in DNA: TGTGCCAGCAGCGTAGGTCCGGGACACTACGAGCAGTACTTC. Translated, it gives CASSVGPGHYEQYF. The full variable domain, in which reference TRBV9 and TRBJ2-7 provide the parts outside the CDR3, is DSGVTQTPKHLITATGQRVTLRCSPRSGDLSVYWYQQSLDQGLQFLIQYYNGEERAKGNILERFSAQQFPDLHSELNLSSLELGDSALYFCASSVGPGHYEQYFGPGTRLTVT.

This rearrangement joins TRBV5-1 to TRBJ2-3; D ambiguous. There are 14 residues in the CDR3. Germline V gene lookup returns CDR1 SGHRS and CDR2 YFSETQ. The V end was cut by 1 base, the J end by 2 bases, with 8 bases between. The CDR3 loop is CASSLSQPTDTQYF. In DNA, the CDR3 is TGCGCCAGCAGCTTGTCTCAACCCACAGATACGCAGTATTTT.

A word on this clone: Other nucleotide sequences from this sample produce the same CDR3. The CDR3 sequence: CASSVGGMNTEAFF. DNA for the CDR3: TGTGCCAGCAGCGTCGGTGGGATGAACACTGAAGCTTTCTTT. The J gene is TRBJ1-1, the V gene TRBV9; D is ambiguous. V was pared by 2 bases and J by 0 bases, with 8 bases between. The CDR3 contains 14 residues. In germline, CDR1 is SGDLS, CDR2 YYNGEE.